A single T cell receptor beta chain is shown here with its context. The sample originates from a study of cytomegalovirus exposure and HLA in healthy donors. In germline, CDR1 is SEHNR, CDR2 FQNEAQ (reference sequence). Trimming removed 5 bases from V and 3 bases from J; junction bases left unmatched: 9. This CDR3 is built from 16 residues. The PCR used 60 Vbeta and 13 Jbeta primers. Profiled with immunoSEQ multiplex PCR; TCRdb holds only in-frame clones, not every one. This sample carries roughly 100,000 clones, about three quarters of them seen once, and the ten largest clones take about 8.3%. The genes are TRBV7-9 and TRBJ2-2; 7 bases are shared with TRBD1. The sample taken for sequencing was PBMCs. The clonotype comes from a woman aged 40 to 49 in good health and CMV-seropositive. The CDR3, as DNA: TGTGCCAGCAGCCCAAGAGGGACAGAACACACCGGGGAGCTGTTTTTT. It codes for CASSPRGTEHTGELFF.